The text below deals with one TCR beta chain. Antigen specificity is unknown. A clone one base away is much larger, so this may be a read error. These data belong to a study of CD8+CD57+ T cells in acquired aplastic anemia. Overall study: Sorting CD4+ and CD8+ cells gave DNA averaging 3.2 ug. Healthy donors gave about 10.8 million reads on average for CD4+ cells.

Points from the study as a whole: Statistical testing detected no significant gap in CD8+ Simpson's diversity between patients and controls. Researchers report that approximately 28 CD8+ CDR3 sequences appeared in both patients and controls.

For CDR3 and TCR beta VDJ profiling, genomic DNA was the template used. A single record per CDR3 protein comes from TCRdb applying MiXCR to the reads. The sample records 200,000 to 250,000 distinct CDR3 sequences, about 37% being singletons. Germline CDR1 reads DFQATT; CDR2 reads SNEGSKA (reference sequence). This CDR3 comprises 13 residues. This TCR came from a human donor in good health, serving as a control. The sequenced material came from sorted CD4+, CD8+, or CD8+CD57+ T cells (not recorded which) from PBMCs. The chain couples TRBV20-1 to TRBJ2-7, with D unresolved. In nucleotides, the CDR3 is TGCGGTGCTAGGGCGGTAGGGACCTACGAGCAGTACTTC. Translated, it gives CGARAVGTYEQYF.